This T cell receptor beta chain was obtained from a study of cytomegalovirus exposure and HLA in healthy donors. V lost 2 bases to trimming and J lost 4 bases; unmatched junction nucleotides: 7. This CDR3 is 16 amino acids long. CDR1 and CDR2 from the germline V gene are MNHEY and SVGAGI. The primer mix had 60 Vbeta and 13 Jbeta primers. Sequenced by immunoSEQ multiplex PCR; TCRdb stores in-frame clones only, minus some. Among fewer than 250,000 clones listed, 82% were seen once. Donors in the study were healthy people who gave bone marrow. Sequenced sample: PBMCs. This clonotype was obtained from a man aged 40-49 years in good health and CMV-seropositive. The chain recombines TRBV6-5 with TRBJ2-3, with 9 bases identical to TRBD2. CDR3 residues: CASSYLAGFMADTQYF. Here the CDR3 DNA reads TGTGCCAGCAGTTACCTAGCGGGGTTCATGGCAGATACGCAGTATTTT.